Below, 27 T cell receptor beta chains from the same sample are listed, as sequenced in a study of blood T cells in healthy people across ages (dated by TCRdb to 2015 to 2017). Library preparation employed 5' RACE. The reads were generated on an Illumina HiSeq 2500. A second PCR of roughly 7 to 12 cycles was run with a J-beta primer mix and a sample-barcoded 5' primer. Through fastp at Q25 and MiXCR, TCRdb rebuilt clones from the public reads, retaining in-frame beta chains. Rows merge per CDR3 protein into single entries with the most common DNA and genes. This sample has about 970,000 distinct CDR3 sequences in its table, and approximately 50% of those were observed once. The ten top clones hold about a fifth of the sample. Material: blood. The receptors were sampled from an older woman in good health.

The rearrangement links TRBV29-1 to TRBJ2-1; 12 bases are a match to TRBD2. The germline CDR1 and CDR2 sequences are SQVTM and ANQGSEA. The CDR3 is 16 residues long. Germline trimming cut 6 bases from V and 0 bases from J; bases unmatched to any gene: 6. For the CDR3, the DNA is TGCAGCGTGGGCGGACTAGCGGGACTCTCCTACAATGAGCAGTTCTTC. Translation: CSVGGLAGLSYNEQFF.

This clonotype occurred a few times. The V and J genes are TRBV3-1 and TRBJ2-7; 8 nucleotides align to TRBD1. The CDR3 spans 15 residues. Looked up from germline, CDR1 is LGHDT and CDR2 is YNNKEL (reference sequence). Trimming at V came to 5 bases and at J to 3 bases, leaving 9 bases not matched to a gene. CDR3 in amino acids: CASSLRQGRNYEQYF. In DNA form, the CDR3 reads TGTGCCAGCAGCTTACGACAGGGGAGGAACTACGAGCAGTACTTC.

This clonotype was recorded a few times. This chain links TRBV9 with TRBJ2-3; 7 nucleotides line up with TRBD2. CDR1 is SGDLS and CDR2 is YYNGEE in the germline V gene. CDR3 length: 16 amino acids. The junction had 6 bases not matched to a gene; V was cut back by 1 base and J by 1 base. Written as DNA, the CDR3 is TGTGCCAGCAGCGTACTGACTAGCAGGGGCACAGATACGCAGTATTTT. Encoded protein: CASSVLTSRGTDTQYF.

The chain has TRBV20-1 and TRBJ2-7, with D hard to call. V was shortened by 3 bases and J by 5 bases, with 14 bases between the two germline ends. From germline, CDR1 is DFQATT and CDR2 SNEGSKA (reference sequence). This CDR3 is 13 amino acids long. The CDR3 DNA follows: TGCAGTGCTAGCGGAGTGGTCTTCGACGAGCAGTACTTC. It is translated as CSASGVVFDEQYF.

The genes are TRBV7-8 and TRBJ2-3; 8 bases are shared with TRBD1. J lost 4 bases, V lost 5 bases, and 5 bases had no gene match. Germline assignment: CDR1 SGHVS and CDR2 FQNEAQ. There are 14 residues in the CDR3. CDR3 DNA: TGTGCCAGCAGCCGAGGACAGGGCGCAGATACGCAGTATTTT. Its translation is CASSRGQGADTQYF.

This rearrangement joins TRBV5-1 to TRBJ2-1, with TRBD2 matching 7 bases. The CDR3 contains 15 residues. V was clipped by 2 bases and J by 5 bases; unmatched bases: 7. Germline-derived CDR1 and CDR2 are SGHRS and YFSETQ. The chain's CDR3 is CASSLAGLGNNEQFF. For the CDR3, the DNA is TGCGCCAGCAGCTTAGCGGGATTGGGGAACAATGAGCAGTTCTTC.

This chain connects TRBV10-3 to TRBJ2-1; no clear D gene. The CDR3 has 14 residues. Germline V CDR1 and CDR2: ENHRY, SYGVKD. Trimming pared 0 bases from V and 4 bases from J, leaving 7 bases between. The CDR3: CAISESSRYNEQFF. The CDR3 DNA is TGTGCCATCAGTGAGTCCTCCCGGTACAATGAGCAGTTCTTC.

About this clonotype: This may stem from a read error, because a much larger clone lies one nucleotide away. The chain combines TRBV29-1 with TRBJ2-3, with D possibly being TRBD1 (6 bases). Germline V lookup: CDR1 SQVTM, CDR2 ANQGSEA. The CDR3 length is 12 residues. The CDR3 is CSARDNTDAQYF. CDR3 sequence (DNA): TGCAGCGCCAGGGACAACACAGATGCGCAGTATTTT.

This clonotype was counted a few times. This sequence joins TRBV29-1 and TRBJ2-3, with 12 bases that match TRBD2. With V trimmed by 6 bases and J by 2 bases, 9 bases remained unmatched. This CDR3 contains 16 residues. Per germline, CDR1 SQVTM and CDR2 ANQGSEA. The CDR3 loop reads CSVDGGLAGYTDTQYF. CDR3 bases: TGCAGCGTCGATGGCGGACTAGCGGGATACACAGATACGCAGTATTTT.

This sequence joins TRBV20-1 and TRBJ2-1; TRBD2 matches 11 bases. V was pared by 7 bases and J by 10 bases, with 9 bases of the junction left unmatched. Germline V CDR1 and CDR2: DFQATT, SNEGSKA (reference sequence). This CDR3 has 13 amino acids. The CDR3 spells CSEEASGRREQFF. The CDR3 DNA reads as TGCAGTGAGGAGGCTAGCGGGAGGAGGGAGCAGTTCTTC.

V and J are TRBV27 and TRBJ2-1; TRBD2 matches 8 bases. Unmatched junction bases numbered 8, after V lost 7 bases and J lost 9 bases. The CDR3 totals 13 residues. CDR1 is MNHEY, CDR2 SMNVEV, per germline (reference sequence). The CDR3 region has the DNA TGTGCCAGCACCGGGGGGGGCCTTAGTGAGCAGTTCTTC. It encodes CASTGGGLSEQFF.

This chain uses TRBV4-1 with TRBJ1-1; no definite D call. Trimming left V 4 bases short and J 1 base short, with 13 bases between. Looked up from germline, CDR1 is MGHRA and CDR2 is YSYEKL. The CDR3 is 15 residues long. The CDR3 is CASSPGGIKNTEAFF. DNA for the CDR3: TGCGCCAGCAGCCCCGGAGGTATTAAGAACACTGAAGCTTTCTTT.

The chain recombines TRBV20-1 with TRBJ2-1; TRBD2 matches at 14 bases. The CDR3 sequence is 16 residues long. From germline, CDR1 is DFQATT and CDR2 SNEGSKA (reference sequence). V shed 5 bases and J 0 bases; nucleotides not matched to a gene: 3. In nucleotides, the CDR3 is TGCAGTGCTCCCGGGACTAGCGGGAGCTCCTACAATGAGCAGTTCTTC. As protein: CSAPGTSGSSYNEQFF.

The chain couples TRBV12-3 or TRBV12-4 to TRBJ1-5, with unresolved D. The CDR3 runs 15 residues. V was pared by 3 bases and J by 3 bases, with 12 bases between. The CDR3 coding sequence is TGTGCCAGCAGTTTTGGGGAGGGAGACAATCAGCCCCAGCATTTT. It codes for CASSFGEGDNQPQHF.

This chain uses TRBV28 with TRBJ2-1, with 11 nucleotides matching TRBD1. The germline CDR1 and CDR2 sequences are MDHEN and SYDVKM. V was pared by 2 bases and J by 4 bases, with 7 bases of the junction left unmatched. This CDR3 region has 17 residues. CDR3 protein: CASSLPRGQGEYNEQFF. In DNA, the CDR3 is TGTGCCAGCAGTTTACCCCGGGGACAGGGGGAATACAATGAGCAGTTCTTC. Full variable domain (outside the CDR3, taken from reference TRBV28 and TRBJ2-1): DVKVTQSSRYLVKRTGEKVFLECVQDMDHENMFWYRQDPGLGLRLIYFSYDVKMKEKGDIPEGYSVSREKKERFSLILESASTNQTSMYLCASSLPRGQGEYNEQFFGPGTRLTVL.

This chain links TRBV6-2 or TRBV6-3 with TRBJ1-1; D unclear. Trimming left V 7 bases short and J 0 bases short, with 15 bases between. This CDR3 spans 15 amino acids. From germline, CDR1 is MNHEY and CDR2 SVGEGT. The CDR3, as DNA: TGTGCCAGCAACTCCGGTTTAGTCATGAACACTGAAGCTTTCTTT. It yields the protein CASNSGLVMNTEAFF.

Comments on this clonotype: Its ends do not fully match the called genes, so a read error is possible. V is TRBV7-2 and J is TRBJ2-7, with D hard to call. The tail of the sequence fits TRBJ2-5 better, so the J call may be wrong. CDR1 is SGHTA, CDR2 FQGNSA, per germline. This CDR3 has 13 residues. In nucleotides, the CDR3 is TGTGCCAACAGCTTTAGTCGCCGAGAGACCCAGTACTTC. Its protein product is CANSFSRRETQYF.

The chain employs TRBV5-1 and TRBJ2-1, with no clear D. Germline CDR1 reads SGHRS; CDR2 reads YFSETQ. V lost 4 bases to trimming and J lost 0 bases, with 8 bases between them. The CDR3 has 14 amino acids. In DNA, the CDR3 is TGCGCCAGCAGCAGGGAAAGCTCCTACAATGAGCAGTTCTTC. It translates to CASSRESSYNEQFF.

The V call is TRBV27, the J call TRBJ2-1; no clear D. The J call may be in error: the DNA end matches TRBJ2-7 better. From germline, CDR1 is MNHEY and CDR2 SMNVEV (reference sequence). This CDR3 spans 15 amino acids. CDR3 nucleotides: TGTGCCAGCAGTTTGGATAATCCCCCTTACAATGAGCAGTACTTC. Translation: CASSLDNPPYNEQYF.

V is TRBV29-1 and J is TRBJ1-1; 7 nucleotides match TRBD1. The CDR3 spans 11 residues. Germline V gene sequence: CDR1 SQVTM, CDR2 ANQGSEA. With 4 bases clipped from V and 9 bases from J, the junction kept 5 bases outside the gene matches. The DNA of the CDR3 is TGCAGCGTTGTAACAGGGGAAAAAGCTTTCTTT. Translating it yields CSVVTGEKAFF.

This clonotype was detected ten times or more. The chain combines TRBV6-1 with TRBJ2-1; 12 bases fit TRBD2. From germline, CDR1 is MNHNS and CDR2 SASEGT. The CDR3 totals 14 residues. After removal of 4 bases from V and 8 bases from J, the junction contained 3 bases not matched to a gene. The CDR3 sequence: CASSVLAGGDEQFF. The CDR3, as DNA: TGTGCCAGCAGTGTCCTAGCGGGAGGGGATGAGCAGTTCTTC.

The chain employs TRBV7-9 and TRBJ1-2; 8 bases align to TRBD1. V lost 3 bases to trimming and J lost 1 base; unmatched junction nucleotides: 4. The germline gives CDR1 SEHNR, CDR2 FQNEAQ (reference sequence). CDR3 length: 15 residues. The CDR3 loop is CASSLGTGDNYGYTF. DNA for the CDR3: TGTGCCAGCAGCTTGGGGACAGGCGATAACTATGGCTACACCTTC.

V usage is TRBV20-1 and J usage is TRBJ2-7; D call uncertain. The CDR3 has 11 amino acids. V lost 6 bases and J 5 bases, leaving 11 bases between the germline ends. Germline CDR1 is DFQATT and CDR2 is SNEGSKA (reference sequence). The CDR3 bases are TGCAGTGCAGCCCCTTCCCACGAGCAGTACTTC. As protein: CSAAPSHEQYF.

This clonotype was observed a few times. The chain couples TRBV29-1 to TRBJ2-3; 13 bases line up with TRBD2. Trimming cost V 1 base and J 1 base; bases outside gene matches: 8. The CDR3 loop spans 18 amino acids. Germline CDR1 SQVTM, CDR2 ANQGSEA. The CDR3 reads CSVEGGLAGVEGTDTQYF. The CDR3 nucleotides read TGCAGCGTTGAAGGTGGACTAGCGGGAGTAGAGGGCACAGATACGCAGTATTTT.

CDR3 sequence (DNA): TGTGCCAGCAGTGAATGGGGGGCTAGCGGGGTCCAAGAGACCCAGTACTTC. Translating it yields CASSEWGASGVQETQYF. V and J are TRBV6-1 and TRBJ2-5; TRBD2 agrees at 9 bases. Germline V lookup: CDR1 MNHNS, CDR2 SASEGT. CDR3 size: 17 residues. With 2 bases clipped from V and 1 base from J, the junction kept 8 bases outside the gene matches.

The rearrangement joins TRBV3-1 to TRBJ2-7; 7 bases fit TRBD2. The tail of the sequence fits TRBJ2-5 better, so the J call may be wrong. Germline V CDR1 and CDR2: LGHDT, YNNKEL (reference sequence). The CDR3 has 15 amino acids. This chain's CDR3 is CASSQATPGGETQYF. CDR3 DNA sequence: TGTGCCAGCAGCCAAGCTACTCCGGGGGGAGAGACCCAGTACTTC.

Points on this clonotype: This may stem from a read error, because a much larger clone lies one nucleotide away. The chain carries TRBV29-1 and TRBJ2-7; D call uncertain. The CDR3 has 13 residues. Per germline, CDR1 SQVTM and CDR2 ANQGSEA. CDR3 amino acids: CSAEGLSSYKQYF. DNA of the CDR3: TGCAGCGCCGAAGGGCTGAGCTCCTACAAGCAGTACTTC.